The rows below give T cell receptor beta chains drawn from one sample of a study of human T cells and chemical hapten exposure. A single record per CDR3 protein comes from TCRdb applying MiXCR to the RACE reads. There are approximately 90,000 distinct CDR3 sequences in the sample; around 25% occur only once, and over 9% lies in the top ten. Sequencing used whole blood, obtained in connection with sensitization to the hapten diphenylcyclopropenone (DPC). The receptors shown here come from a man aged 40-50 years with alopecia areata. Some clones in this sample may be carry-over from other donors' samples. Each CDR3 is given with its conserved first and last residue. D genes are given only for firm matches. Size tells how often a clone was seen (once, few, many) or the class of an expanded clone, and some rows leave it out.

j_call,clone_size,d_call,v_call,cdr3_nt,cdr3_aa
TRBJ2-3,few,-,TRBV12-3/TRBV12-4,TGTGCCAGCAGTTTAGACAGGGATAGGGGGACGCAGTATTTT,CASSLDRDRGTQYF
TRBJ2-5,few,-,TRBV6-5,TGTGCCAGCAGTTATGACACGGAAGAGACCCAGTACTTC,CASSYDTEETQYF
TRBJ2-5,-,TRBD1,TRBV10-3,TGTGCCATCAGGAAGGGACAGGGGCCTCAAGAGACCCAGTACTTC,CAIRKGQGPQETQYF
TRBJ2-3,few,TRBD2,TRBV7-2,TGTGCCAGCAGCTTAGTTCGACTAGCGGGTAGCACAGATACGCAGTATTTT,CASSLVRLAGSTDTQYF
TRBJ2-6,few,-,TRBV9,TGTGCCAGCAGACCTGGACTAACGGGCTCTGGGGCCAACGTCCTGACTTTC,CASRPGLTGSGANVLTF
TRBJ2-7,many,-,TRBV6-5,TGTGCCAGCACAGGGGCGAGCTCCTACGAGCAGTACTTC,CASTGASSYEQYF
TRBJ2-7,few,TRBD2,TRBV2,TGTGCCAGCAGTGGCGGGGGGTACGAGCAGTACTTC,CASSGGGYEQYF
TRBJ2-3,-,TRBD2,TRBV29-1,TGCAGCGTTGAATCTACCCAGGGACTAGCGGGAGGGACAAGCACAGATACGCAGTATTTT,CSVESTQGLAGGTSTDTQYF
TRBJ1-6,few,TRBD1,TRBV5-1,TGCGCCAGCAGCGTGGGACAGCTCAATTCACCCCTCCACTTT,CASSVGQLNSPLHF
TRBJ2-2,-,TRBD1,TRBV23-1,TGCGCCAGCAGTCCTCCGGGGACAGGGGAAGCCGGGGAGCTGTTTTTT,CASSPPGTGEAGELFF
TRBJ2-7,-,-,TRBV14,TGTGCCAGCAGCCAAGTGGGCTACGAGCAGTACTTC,CASSQVGYEQYF
TRBJ2-3,few,TRBD2,TRBV24-1,TGTGCCACCAGTGATTTGCGTTCTAGCGGAGATACGCAGTATTTT,CATSDLRSSGDTQYF
TRBJ2-6,-,-,TRBV25-1,TGTGCCAGCTCCCGTACTGGGGCCAACGTCCTGACTTTC,CASSRTGANVLTF
TRBJ2-5,few,-,TRBV5-1,TGCGCCAGCACCCCTTCTACAGGAGAGACCCAGTACTTC,CASTPSTGETQYF
TRBJ2-2,-,-,TRBV24-1,TGTGCCACCAGTGACCTCGGACAGGGAGGGCTGGGGGAGCTGTTTTTT,CATSDLGQGGLGELFF
TRBJ2-7,few,TRBD1,TRBV5-1,TGCGCCAGCAGCCGCAGTTGGGACAGGGGGATTTACGAGCAGTACTTC,CASSRSWDRGIYEQYF
TRBJ1-1,-,-,TRBV4-3,TGCGCCAGCAGCCAAGATACGGGGCTAGGGGGGAACACTGAAGCTTTCTTT,CASSQDTGLGGNTEAFF
TRBJ1-1,few,TRBD1,TRBV19,TGTGCCAGTAATGAAGGGGACAGGAACACTGAAGCTTTCTTT,CASNEGDRNTEAFF
TRBJ1-1,-,-,TRBV28,TGTGCCAGCAGTTTAACGGGACAGAACACTGAAGCTTTCTTT,CASSLTGQNTEAFF
TRBJ1-1,few,-,TRBV20-1,TGCAGTGCTAGAGGTGGCAGGGGTACTGAAGCTTTCTTT,CSARGGRGTEAFF
TRBJ2-7,few,-,TRBV28,TGTGCCAGCAGTTTAGGGAACCCGGCTCTCGGGCAGTACTTC,CASSLGNPALGQYF
TRBJ2-6,-,TRBD1,TRBV28,TGTGCCAGCAGTACAGGGGGCCTTAGCTCTGGGGCCAACGTCCTGACTTTC,CASSTGGLSSGANVLTF
TRBJ2-1,-,-,TRBV6-5,TGTGCCAGCAGGTCTACAGGGAATCCCTACAATGAGCAGTTCTTC,CASRSTGNPYNEQFF
TRBJ2-6,few,TRBD1,TRBV28,TGTGCCAGCCTCACCATTAAGTACGGGACAGGGGTCCCCTCTGGGGCCAACGTCCTGACTTTC,CASLTIKYGTGVPSGANVLTF
TRBJ2-3,few,TRBD2,TRBV5-1,TGCGCCAGCAGCTTGGCAGGAGCGGGAAGCCCAGTTACGCAGTATTTT,CASSLAGAGSPVTQYF
TRBJ2-1,-,-,TRBV12-3/TRBV12-4,TGTGCCAGCAGTTCGATCACAGGGTCAATCTACAATGAGCAGTTCTTC,CASSSITGSIYNEQFF
TRBJ1-5,-,-,TRBV30,TGTGCCTGGAGTGTAGATTGGGCCGGAGTTAATCAGCCCCAGCATTTT,CAWSVDWAGVNQPQHF
TRBJ2-7,few,TRBD2,TRBV28,TGTGCCAGCAGTAAAGCGGGAATGGGGTACGAGCAGTACTTC,CASSKAGMGYEQYF
TRBJ1-4,-,-,TRBV4-3,TGCGCCAGCAGCCAAGATTCAGGGCGCGGGGTAAAACTGTTTTTT,CASSQDSGRGVKLFF
TRBJ1-1,-,-,TRBV18,TGTGCCAGCTCACACCCGCCCGAAGCTTTCTTT,CASSHPPEAFF
TRBJ1-5,many,-,TRBV20-1,TGCAGTGCTAGAGATCGTCTATCTAGCAATCAGCCCCAGCATTTT,CSARDRLSSNQPQHF
TRBJ1-6,once,TRBD1,TRBV20-1,TGCAGTGCTGCCCCCGGGACAGGGGATTCACCCCTCCACTTT,CSAAPGTGDSPLHF
TRBJ1-1,-,TRBD1,TRBV12-3/TRBV12-4,TGTGCCAGCACTCTCGGACAGGGGGCTGAAGCTTTCTTT,CASTLGQGAEAFF
TRBJ1-1,-,-,TRBV27,TGTGCCAGCAGGTTTGGTTCTCGGAACACTGAAGCTTTCTTT,CASRFGSRNTEAFF
TRBJ2-1,-,TRBD2,TRBV7-9,TGTGCCAGCAGCTTTGTCCCGGGACTAGCGGGGTACAATGAGCAGTTCTTC,CASSFVPGLAGYNEQFF
TRBJ2-1,few,-,TRBV2,TGTGCCAGCAGTGATCGGAGGGGCAATGAGCAGTTCTTC,CASSDRRGNEQFF
TRBJ2-3,-,-,TRBV29-1,TGCAGCGCAGAACTGTCAGATACGCAGTATTTT,CSAELSDTQYF
TRBJ1-5,-,TRBD1,TRBV20-1,TGCAGTGCTACTCAGGGGGCGGATCAGCCCCAGCATTTT,CSATQGADQPQHF
TRBJ2-3,-,TRBD1,TRBV5-1,TGCGCCAGCAGCGGCGACAGGGGGCGCGGAGATACGCAGTATTTT,CASSGDRGRGDTQYF
TRBJ1-4,few,-,TRBV20-1,TGCAGTGCTAGGGGGACAACTAATGAAAAACTGTTTTTT,CSARGTTNEKLFF
TRBJ1-1,-,TRBD1,TRBV18,TGTGCCAGCTCTTTGAGGCAGGGGGGCACTGAAGCTTTCTTT,CASSLRQGGTEAFF
TRBJ2-5,few,TRBD2,TRBV29-1,TGCAGCGTTTTTTTGGGGCCCGTCGCTAGCGGGAGTGAGACCCAGTACTTC,CSVFLGPVASGSETQYF